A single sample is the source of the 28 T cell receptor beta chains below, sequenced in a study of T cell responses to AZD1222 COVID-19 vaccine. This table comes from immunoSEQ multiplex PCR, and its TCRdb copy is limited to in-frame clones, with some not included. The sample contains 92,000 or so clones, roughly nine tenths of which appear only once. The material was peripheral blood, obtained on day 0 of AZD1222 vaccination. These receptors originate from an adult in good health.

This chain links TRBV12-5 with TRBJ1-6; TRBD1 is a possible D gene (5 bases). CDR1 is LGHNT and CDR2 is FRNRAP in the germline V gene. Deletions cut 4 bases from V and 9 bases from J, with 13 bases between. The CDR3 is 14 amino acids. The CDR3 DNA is TGTGCTAGTGGTTCGAAGGGACCTCTTTCACCCCTCCACTTT. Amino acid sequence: CASGSKGPLSPLHF.

CDR3 DNA: TGTGCCAGCAGTTCCCCAGGGGGCTCCTACGAGCAGTACTTC. It is translated as CASSSPGGSYEQYF. The genes are TRBV28 and TRBJ2-7, with 7 bases identical to TRBD1. The CDR3 is made up of 14 amino acids. The V and J ends lost 4 bases and 0 bases, in that order; junction bases with no gene match: 3. Germline CDR1 MDHEN, CDR2 SYDVKM. Full variable domain (missing parts from reference TRBV28 and TRBJ2-7): DVKVTQSSRYLVKRTGEKVFLECVQDMDHENMFWYRQDPGLGLRLIYFSYDVKMKEKGDIPEGYSVSREKKERFSLILESASTNQTSMYLCASSSPGGSYEQYFGPGTRLTVT.

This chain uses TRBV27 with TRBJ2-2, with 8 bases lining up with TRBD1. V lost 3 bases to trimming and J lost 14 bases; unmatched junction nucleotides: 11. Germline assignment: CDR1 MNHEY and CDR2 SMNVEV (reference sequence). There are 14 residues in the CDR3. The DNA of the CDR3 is TGTGCCAGCAGTTTCGGGACAGGCGCCTTGGAACTGTTTTTT. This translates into CASSFGTGALELFF.

DNA of the CDR3: TGTGCCAGCAGTGCCGGGACAGCGAACATTAAGTACTTC. It is translated as CASSAGTANIKYF. The rearrangement uses TRBV2 and TRBJ2-7, with 7 positions matching TRBD1. The CDR3 runs to 13 residues. Trimming at V came to 4 bases and at J to 11 bases, leaving 11 bases not matched to a gene. CDR1 and CDR2 (germline): SNHLY, FYNNEI.

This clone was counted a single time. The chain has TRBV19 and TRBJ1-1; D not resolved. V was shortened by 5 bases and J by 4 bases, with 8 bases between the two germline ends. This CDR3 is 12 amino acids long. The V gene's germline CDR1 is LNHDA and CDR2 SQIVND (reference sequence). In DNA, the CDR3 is TGTGCCAGTAGTTGGTCCGGCACTGAAGCTTTCTTT. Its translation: CASSWSGTEAFF.

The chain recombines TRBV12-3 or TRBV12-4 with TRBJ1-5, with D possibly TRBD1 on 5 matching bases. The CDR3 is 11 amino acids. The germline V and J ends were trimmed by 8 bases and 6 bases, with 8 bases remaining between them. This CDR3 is CASAGGQPQHF. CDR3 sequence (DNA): TGTGCCAGCGCCGGGGGTCAGCCCCAGCATTTT.

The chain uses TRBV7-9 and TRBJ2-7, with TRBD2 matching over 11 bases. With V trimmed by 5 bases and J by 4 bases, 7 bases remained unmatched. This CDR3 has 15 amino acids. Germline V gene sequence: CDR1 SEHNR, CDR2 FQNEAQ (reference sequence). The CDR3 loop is CASSHTSGGRYEQYF. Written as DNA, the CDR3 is TGTGCCAGCAGCCATACTAGCGGGGGTCGGTACGAGCAGTACTTC.

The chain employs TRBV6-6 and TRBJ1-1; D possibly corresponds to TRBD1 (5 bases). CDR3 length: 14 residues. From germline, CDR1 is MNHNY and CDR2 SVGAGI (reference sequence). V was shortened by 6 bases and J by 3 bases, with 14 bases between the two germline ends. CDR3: CASSRDAGDTEAFF. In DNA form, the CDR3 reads TGTGCCAGCAGCCGGGACGCGGGGGACACTGAAGCTTTCTTT.

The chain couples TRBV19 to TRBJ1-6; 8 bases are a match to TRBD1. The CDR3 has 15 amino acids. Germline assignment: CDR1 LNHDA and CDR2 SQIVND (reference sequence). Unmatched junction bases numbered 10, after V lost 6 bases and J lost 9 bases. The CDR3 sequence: CASSRGQGAISPLHF. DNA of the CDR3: TGTGCCAGTAGCCGAGGACAGGGTGCCATTTCACCCCTCCACTTT.

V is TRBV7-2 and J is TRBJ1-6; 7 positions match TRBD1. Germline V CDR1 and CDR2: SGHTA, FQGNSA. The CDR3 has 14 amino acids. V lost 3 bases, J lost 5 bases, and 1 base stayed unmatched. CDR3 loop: CASSFGQDNSPLHF. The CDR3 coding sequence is TGTGCCAGCAGCTTCGGACAGGATAATTCACCCCTCCACTTT.

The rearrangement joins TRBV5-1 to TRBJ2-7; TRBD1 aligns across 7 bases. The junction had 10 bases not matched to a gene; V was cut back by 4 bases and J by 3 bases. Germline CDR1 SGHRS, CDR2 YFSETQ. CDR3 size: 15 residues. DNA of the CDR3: TGCGCCAGCAGCCCCCGGACAGGTTATTTCTACGAGCAGTACTTC. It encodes CASSPRTGYFYEQYF.

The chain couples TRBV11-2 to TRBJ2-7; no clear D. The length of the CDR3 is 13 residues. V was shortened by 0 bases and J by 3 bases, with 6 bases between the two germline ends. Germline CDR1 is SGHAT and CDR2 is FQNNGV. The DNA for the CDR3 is TGTGCCAGCAGCTTAGAATCTTTCTACGAGCAGTACTTC. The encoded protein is CASSLESFYEQYF. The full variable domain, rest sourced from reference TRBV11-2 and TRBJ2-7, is EAGVAQSPRYKIIEKRQSVAFWCNPISGHATLYWYQQILGQGPKLLIQFQNNGVVDDSQLPKDRFSAERLKGVDSTLKIQPAKLEDSAVYLCASSLESFYEQYFGPGTRLTVT.

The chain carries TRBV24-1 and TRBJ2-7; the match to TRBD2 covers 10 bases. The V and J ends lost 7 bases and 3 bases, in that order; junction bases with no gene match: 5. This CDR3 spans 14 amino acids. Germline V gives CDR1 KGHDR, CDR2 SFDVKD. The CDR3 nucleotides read TGTGCCACCAGCGCCGGGACTAGCGACTACGAGCAGTACTTC. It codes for CATSAGTSDYEQYF.

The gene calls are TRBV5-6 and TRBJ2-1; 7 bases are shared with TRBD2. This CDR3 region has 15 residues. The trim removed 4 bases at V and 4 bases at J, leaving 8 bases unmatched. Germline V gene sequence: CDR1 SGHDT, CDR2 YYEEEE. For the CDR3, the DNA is TGTGCCAGCAGCCCGGACCCGGGAGGATACAATGAGCAGTTCTTC. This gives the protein CASSPDPGGYNEQFF.

The CDR3 DNA follows: TGTGCCAGCAGGACGGGAACAGGACTCAATCAGCCCCAGCATTTT. Translating it yields CASRTGTGLNQPQHF. The chain employs TRBV6-5 and TRBJ1-5; a possible D gene is TRBD1 (5 bases). Germline assignment: CDR1 MNHEY and CDR2 SVGAGI. CDR3 size: 15 residues. Trimming left V 6 bases short and J 3 bases short, with 15 bases between.

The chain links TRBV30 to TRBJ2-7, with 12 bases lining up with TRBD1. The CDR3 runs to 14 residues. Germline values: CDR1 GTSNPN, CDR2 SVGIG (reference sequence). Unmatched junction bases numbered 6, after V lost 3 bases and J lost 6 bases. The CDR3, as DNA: TGTGCCTGGAGACCCCGGGACAGGGGGCTCGAGCAGTACTTC. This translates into CAWRPRDRGLEQYF.

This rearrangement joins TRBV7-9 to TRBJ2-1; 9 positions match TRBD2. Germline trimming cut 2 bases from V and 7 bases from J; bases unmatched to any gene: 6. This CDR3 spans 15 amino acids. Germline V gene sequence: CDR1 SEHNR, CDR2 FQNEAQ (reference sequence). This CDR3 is CASSLQTSGDNEQFF. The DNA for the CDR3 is TGTGCCAGCAGCTTACAGACTAGCGGCGATAATGAGCAGTTCTTC.

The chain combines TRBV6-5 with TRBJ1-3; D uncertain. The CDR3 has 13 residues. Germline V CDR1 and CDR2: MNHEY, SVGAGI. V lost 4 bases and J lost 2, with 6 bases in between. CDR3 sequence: CASSFSPGNTIYF. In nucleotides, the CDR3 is TGTGCCAGCAGTTTCAGCCCTGGAAACACCATATATTTT.

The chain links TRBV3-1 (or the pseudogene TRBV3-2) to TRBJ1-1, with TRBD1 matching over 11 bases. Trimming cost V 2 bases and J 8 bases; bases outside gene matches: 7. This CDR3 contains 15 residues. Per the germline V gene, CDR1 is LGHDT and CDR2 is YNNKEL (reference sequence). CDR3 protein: CASSQNGQGAREAFF. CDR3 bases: TGTGCCAGCAGCCAAAATGGACAGGGGGCAAGGGAAGCTTTCTTT.

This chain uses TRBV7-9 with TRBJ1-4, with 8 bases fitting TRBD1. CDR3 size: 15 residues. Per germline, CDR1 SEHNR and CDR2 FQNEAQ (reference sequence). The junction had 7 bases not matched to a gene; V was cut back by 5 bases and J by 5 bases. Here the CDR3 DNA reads TGTGCCAGCAGCGTTATGACAGGGGAGAATGAAAAACTGTTTTTT. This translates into CASSVMTGENEKLFF.

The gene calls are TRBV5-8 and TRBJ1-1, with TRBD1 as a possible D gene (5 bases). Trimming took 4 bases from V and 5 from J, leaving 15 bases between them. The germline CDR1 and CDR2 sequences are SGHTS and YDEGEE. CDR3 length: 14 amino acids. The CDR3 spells CASSPEAGRTEAFF. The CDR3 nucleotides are TGTGCCAGCAGCCCGGAGGCAGGGCGAACTGAAGCTTTCTTT. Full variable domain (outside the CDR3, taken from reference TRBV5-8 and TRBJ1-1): EAGVTQSPTHLIKTRGQQATLRCSPISGHTSVYWYQQALGLGLQFLLWYDEGEERNRGNFPPRFSGRQFPNYSSELNVNALELEDSALYLCASSPEAGRTEAFFGQGTRLTVV.

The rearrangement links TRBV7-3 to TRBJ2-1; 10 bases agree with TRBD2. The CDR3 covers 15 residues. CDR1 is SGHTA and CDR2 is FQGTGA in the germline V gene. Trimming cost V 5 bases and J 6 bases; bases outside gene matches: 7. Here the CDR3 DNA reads TGTGCCAGCAGCCTCAGCGGGGGGGTATCCAATGAGCAGTTCTTC. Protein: CASSLSGGVSNEQFF.

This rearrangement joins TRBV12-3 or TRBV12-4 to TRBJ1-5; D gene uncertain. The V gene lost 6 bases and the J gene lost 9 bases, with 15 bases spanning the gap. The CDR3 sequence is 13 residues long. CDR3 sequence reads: CASSPPAAGPQHF. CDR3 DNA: TGTGCCAGCAGCCCTCCGGCAGCAGGGCCCCAGCATTTT.

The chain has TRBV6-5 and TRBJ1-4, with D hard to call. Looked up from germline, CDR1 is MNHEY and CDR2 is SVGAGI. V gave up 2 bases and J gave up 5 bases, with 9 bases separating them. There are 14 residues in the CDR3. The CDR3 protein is CASSYMADNEKLFF. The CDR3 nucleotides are TGTGCCAGCAGTTACATGGCAGACAATGAAAAACTGTTTTTT.

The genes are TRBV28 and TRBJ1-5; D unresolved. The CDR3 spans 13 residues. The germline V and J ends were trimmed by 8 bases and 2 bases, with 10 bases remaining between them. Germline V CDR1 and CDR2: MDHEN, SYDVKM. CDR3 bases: TGTGCCAGCTGGAGAGATGGCAATCAGCCCCAGCATTTT. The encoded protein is CASWRDGNQPQHF.

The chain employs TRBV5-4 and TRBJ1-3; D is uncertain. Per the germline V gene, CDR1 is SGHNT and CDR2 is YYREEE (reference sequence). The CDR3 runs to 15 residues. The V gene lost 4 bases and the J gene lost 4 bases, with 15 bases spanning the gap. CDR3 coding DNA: TGTGCCAGCAGCCGACGAGGGAATAGCGGAAACACCATATATTTT. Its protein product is CASSRRGNSGNTIYF.

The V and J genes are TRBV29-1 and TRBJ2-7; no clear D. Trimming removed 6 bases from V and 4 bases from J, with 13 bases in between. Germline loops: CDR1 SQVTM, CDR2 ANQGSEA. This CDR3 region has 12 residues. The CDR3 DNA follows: TGCAGCGTAGCCCGAGGTCAATACGAGCAGTACTTC. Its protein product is CSVARGQYEQYF.

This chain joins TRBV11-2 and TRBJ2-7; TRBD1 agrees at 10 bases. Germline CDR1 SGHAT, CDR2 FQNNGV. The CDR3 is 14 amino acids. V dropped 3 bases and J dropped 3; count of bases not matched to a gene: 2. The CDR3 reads CASSFGTGDYEQYF. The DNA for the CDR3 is TGTGCCAGCAGCTTCGGGACAGGGGACTACGAGCAGTACTTC.